Presented here are 24 T cell receptor beta chains from one specimen sequenced in a study of blood T cells in healthy people across ages. Using a J-beta primer mix together with a sample-barcoded 5' primer, a second PCR was run for roughly 6 to 12 cycles. Using its own MiXCR run on the 5' RACE reads, TCRdb lists one record per CDR3 protein. The table lists some 760,000 distinct CDR3 sequences, 20% to 25% of them singletons. This sample also appeared in a second study, on T cells of mothers and their children.

The sequenced material came from blood. The receptors shown here come from a boy aged 10-17 years in good health.

This clonotype was detected once. V and J are TRBV11-2 and TRBJ1-2; 9 nucleotides match TRBD1. From germline, CDR1 is SGHAT and CDR2 FQNNGV. The CDR3 has 15 amino acids. Germline trimming cut 3 bases from V and 6 bases from J; bases unmatched to any gene: 8. In nucleotides, the CDR3 is TGTGCCAGCAGCTTTAAAGGACAGGGGAGGGATGGCTACACCTTC. Its translation: CASSFKGQGRDGYTF.

This clonotype was detected only a few times. The chain links TRBV2 to TRBJ2-1; 8 positions match TRBD2. CDR1 SNHLY and CDR2 FYNNEI come from the germline V gene. The CDR3 contains 21 residues. Losses at the gene ends were 3 bases for V and 5 bases for J; bases not matched to a gene: 24. The CDR3 DNA follows: TGTGCCAGCAGTGATATACCGGGACTAGGGACTTCGGGCGACATTAACAATGAGCAGTTCTTC. This gives the protein CASSDIPGLGTSGDINNEQFF.

The chain employs TRBV7-7 and TRBJ2-5; a possible D gene is TRBD2 (5 bases). CDR1 is SSHAT and CDR2 is FNYEAQ in the germline V gene (reference sequence). The CDR3 is 13 residues long. CDR3: CARSLALAETQYF. The CDR3 coding sequence is TGTGCTCGCAGCTTAGCTCTAGCCGAGACCCAGTACTTC.

This clonotype was counted between two and nine times. The rearrangement uses TRBV6-1 and TRBJ1-5; D remains ambiguous. This CDR3 has 14 amino acids. Germline CDR1 is MNHNS and CDR2 is SASEGT. Trimming took off 4 bases at V and 4 bases at J, with 11 bases between the two ends. The CDR3 loop is CASSGFRLNQPQHF. The DNA for the CDR3 is TGTGCCAGCAGTGGGTTCAGGCTTAATCAGCCCCAGCATTTT.

In this sample, this clonotype turned up a few times. The chain combines TRBV28 with TRBJ2-5, with D perhaps TRBD2 (6 bases). The J call is uncertain, as TRBJ2-1 better fits the DNA end. The CDR3 runs 14 residues. Germline CDR1 reads MDHEN; CDR2 reads SYDVKM. The CDR3 loop is CASSLGGTSHEQFF. CDR3 in DNA: TGTGCCAGCAGTTTGGGCGGGACGTCACATGAGCAGTTCTTC.

This chain connects TRBV6-5 to TRBJ1-4, with unresolved D. CDR1 and CDR2 (germline): MNHEY, SVGAGI. V lost 5 bases to trimming and J lost 0 bases, with 10 bases between them. The CDR3 has 15 residues. The CDR3 region has the DNA TGTGCCAGCAGTACCTCGGCGGCAACTAATGAAAAACTGTTTTTT. Translating it yields CASSTSAATNEKLFF.

The chain uses TRBV5-1 and TRBJ2-3; TRBD2 matches at 9 bases. CDR3 length: 14 residues. CDR1 SGHRS and CDR2 YFSETQ come from the germline V gene. Trimming at V came to 3 bases and at J to 5 bases, leaving 4 bases not matched to a gene. The CDR3 sequence: CASSSIAGEDTQYF. The CDR3 coding sequence is TGCGCCAGCAGCTCCATAGCGGGAGAAGATACGCAGTATTTT.

Remarks on this clonotype: One end of the junction varies from germline; a read error may be responsible. The chain recombines TRBV7-2 with TRBJ2-5; 7 nucleotides match TRBD1. The CDR3 covers 14 residues. CDR1 and CDR2 (germline): SGHTA, FQGNSA. The CDR3 loop is CVSSAYRGQETQYF. The CDR3 DNA sequence: TGTGTCAGCAGCGCATACAGGGGCCAAGAGACCCAGTACTTC.

The chain has TRBV7-9 and TRBJ2-1; D gene uncertain. The CDR3 totals 14 residues. V lost 1 base to trimming and J lost 4 bases, with 8 bases between them. Germline loops: CDR1 SEHNR, CDR2 FQNEAQ (reference sequence). In DNA, the CDR3 is TGTGCCAGCAGCTTAGACACCGATTACAATGAGCAGTTCTTC. Residues: CASSLDTDYNEQFF.

This clonotype was detected a few times. V gene TRBV20-1 combines with J gene TRBJ2-1; TRBD2 agrees at 9 bases. Trimming cost V 6 bases and J 7 bases; bases outside gene matches: 7. Per germline, CDR1 DFQATT and CDR2 SNEGSKA (reference sequence). This CDR3 is built from 13 residues. In nucleotides, the CDR3 is TGCAGTGCCCCCGGACTAGCGTGGAATGAGCAGTTCTTC. Protein sequence: CSAPGLAWNEQFF.

The gene calls are TRBV5-1 and TRBJ2-5; either TRBD1 or TRBD2 may fit D (5 bases each). Judging by the DNA end, TRBJ2-7 fits better; the J call may be wrong. This CDR3 has 14 residues. CDR1 SGHRS and CDR2 YFSETQ come from the germline V gene. The CDR3 sequence: CASSLGGDVSEQYF. In nucleotides, the CDR3 is TGCGCCAGCAGCTTGGGAGGGGACGTTAGCGAGCAGTACTTC.

J is TRBJ2-7 and V is TRBV3-1; D ambiguous. This CDR3 comprises 14 residues. Trimming left V 0 bases short and J 3 bases short, with 9 bases between. Per germline, CDR1 LGHDT and CDR2 YNNKEL (reference sequence). For the CDR3, the DNA is TGTGCCAGCAGCCAAGAAAACCGGCGCTACGAGCAGTACTTC. Amino acids: CASSQENRRYEQYF.

The chain employs TRBV20-1 and TRBJ2-4, with D perhaps TRBD2 (6 bases). V was cut by 1 base and J by 14 bases, with 18 bases left in between. Germline V gene data show CDR1 as DFQATT and CDR2 as SNEGSKA (reference sequence). This CDR3 region has 13 residues. Here the CDR3 DNA reads TGCAGTGCTAGAGTCCGGGGACTGCCAGTCGAGTACTTC. It encodes CSARVRGLPVEYF.

This clonotype turned up a few times. The CDR3 coding sequence is TGTGCCAGCAGCCCAAAGACTGGTCTCCAAGAGACCCAGTACTTC. Its translation is CASSPKTGLQETQYF. The rearrangement uses TRBV9 and TRBJ2-5, with unresolved D. The CDR3 runs to 15 residues. The V end was cut by 4 bases, the J end by 1 base, with 14 bases between. Per the germline V gene, CDR1 is SGDLS and CDR2 is YYNGEE.

In its sample, this clonotype was seen a few times. The V gene is TRBV3-1, the J gene TRBJ1-1; D remains ambiguous. V was shortened by 4 bases and J by 7 bases, with 13 bases between the two germline ends. This CDR3 has 13 residues. CDR1 LGHDT and CDR2 YNNKEL come from the germline V gene (reference sequence). CDR3 DNA sequence: TGTGCCAGCAGCCCGGGTGTTGTCGGTGAAGCTTTCTTT. It encodes CASSPGVVGEAFF.

In its sample, this clonotype was seen a few times. The chain has TRBV29-1 and TRBJ2-1; tentatively, D is TRBD2 (6 bases). Trimming took off 7 bases at V and 3 bases at J, with 13 bases between the two ends. CDR3 size: 13 residues. The germline CDR1 and CDR2 sequences are SQVTM and ANQGSEA. In DNA form, the CDR3 reads TGCAGCGGGCGGGGCGGACTCTACAATGAGCAGTTCTTC. Its translation is CSGRGGLYNEQFF.

This clonotype was seen a handful of times. This chain uses TRBV28 with TRBJ2-3, with D hard to call. Trimming stripped 2 bases from V and 5 bases from J, with 14 bases between. Germline V lookup: CDR1 MDHEN, CDR2 SYDVKM. The CDR3 is 15 residues long. The CDR3 region has the DNA TGTGCCAGCAGTTTAATCACCTCCTTGGAAGATACGCAGTATTTT. Encoded protein: CASSLITSLEDTQYF.

The chain links TRBV10-2 to TRBJ2-5, with D unclear. V lost 1 base and J 5 bases, leaving 11 bases between the germline ends. Germline V CDR1 and CDR2: WSHSY, SAAADI. The CDR3 runs to 14 residues. CDR3 nucleotide sequence: TGCGCCAGCAGTGAGTTTCAGCTGGGGGAGACCCAGTACTTC. Amino acid sequence: CASSEFQLGETQYF.

This clonotype was recorded only once. The chain is built from TRBV24-1 and TRBJ2-1; 10 bases map to TRBD2. V shed 5 bases and J 5 bases; nucleotides not matched to a gene: 8. CDR1 and CDR2 (germline): KGHDR, SFDVKD. The CDR3 sequence is 16 residues long. The CDR3 loop reads CATSAVIAGGDNEQFF. The CDR3 bases are TGTGCCACCAGTGCGGTCATAGCGGGGGGTGACAATGAGCAGTTCTTC.

This clonotype came up a few times. V gene TRBV3-1 combines with J gene TRBJ2-5; the D is unclear. Germline values: CDR1 LGHDT, CDR2 YNNKEL (reference sequence). The CDR3 is 13 residues long. V was pared by 1 base and J by 5 bases, with 8 bases between. CDR3 sequence (DNA): TGTGCCAGCAGCCAAGTGCCAAAGGAGACCCAGTACTTC. Translating it yields CASSQVPKETQYF.

The J gene is TRBJ1-5, the V gene TRBV27; perhaps TRBD1 as D (6 bases). Germline V gene sequence: CDR1 MNHEY, CDR2 SMNVEV (reference sequence). V gave up 5 bases and J gave up 6 bases, with 14 bases separating them. CDR3 length: 14 amino acids. This chain's CDR3 is CASSKQGRSQPQHF. The CDR3 bases are TGTGCCAGCAGTAAACAGGGTCGAAGTCAGCCCCAGCATTTT.

This clonotype was counted between two and nine times. The chain is built from TRBV7-2 and TRBJ2-4; TRBD2 aligns across 9 bases. With 1 base clipped from V and 8 bases from J, the junction kept 3 bases outside the gene matches. CDR1 is SGHTA, CDR2 FQGNSA, per germline. CDR3 length equals 14 residues. CDR3 coding DNA: TGTGCCAGCAGCTTAGAAGCGGGGGGTGACATTCAGTACTTC. It encodes CASSLEAGGDIQYF.

The chain has TRBV28 and TRBJ1-3, with TRBD1 matching over 9 bases. The end of the DNA is better explained by TRBJ1-4, so the J call may be wrong. Germline CDR1 and CDR2: MDHEN and SYDVKM. The CDR3 is made up of 15 amino acids. This CDR3 reads CASRDHRGLNEKLFF. The CDR3 DNA sequence: TGTGCCAGTCGGGACCACAGGGGGCTTAATGAAAAACTGTTTTTT.

This clonotype has just a few counts. V is TRBV11-2 and J is TRBJ2-5; no clear D. This CDR3 is 16 amino acids long. CDR1 is SGHAT and CDR2 is FQNNGV in the germline V gene. The V and J ends lost 3 bases and 5 bases respectively, with 19 bases between them. The CDR3 spells CASSLRHSEDGETQYF. CDR3 in DNA: TGTGCCAGCAGCTTGCGACACTCCGAGGATGGGGAGACCCAGTACTTC.